This is a list of T cell receptor beta chains from one sample in a study of cytomegalovirus exposure and HLA in healthy donors. TCRdb's table, derived via immunoSEQ multiplex PCR, lists solely in-frame clones and lacks some. The table has more than 70,000 clones, over 70% seen once. The sequenced sample consisted of PBMCs. The origin of the receptors is a boy between 10 and 17 years old in good health and CMV-seronegative. The CDR3 runs from the conserved cysteine through the conserved F or W. D genes are given only for firm matches. Clone sizes are given selectively: once, few, many, or a class where the clone is expanded.

size	V	J	D	CDR3	DNA
-	TRBV29-1	TRBJ1-3	-	CSVALRQRDTIYF	TGCAGCGTCGCACTTAGACAGCGCGACACCATATATTTT
few	TRBV6-5	TRBJ2-5	TRBD1	CATISGQGLEETQYF	TGTGCCACAATATCGGGACAGGGGTTAGAAGAGACCCAGTACTTC
-	TRBV10-3	TRBJ1-5	TRBD1	CATRAGTGGVQPQHF	TGTGCCACCAGAGCGGGGACAGGGGGTGTTCAGCCCCAGCATTTT
-	TRBV30	TRBJ1-2	TRBD1	CAWSVPWTGDGYTF	TGTGCCTGGAGTGTACCCTGGACAGGGGATGGCTACACCTTC
-	TRBV6-1	TRBJ2-1	-	CASSAGGPGDEQFF	TGTGCCAGCAGTGCCGGGGGGCCGGGGGATGAGCAGTTCTTC
-	TRBV11-2	TRBJ1-1	-	CASGRRGTSRTNTEAFF	TGTGCCAGCGGCCGGCGTGGGACAAGTCGGACGAACACTGAAGCTTTCTTT
few	TRBV7-2	TRBJ1-2	TRBD1	CASSLVGQGNYGYTF	TGTGCCAGCAGCTTAGTGGGACAGGGAAACTATGGCTACACCTTC
-	TRBV29-1	TRBJ1-5	TRBD1	CSVRQGDQPQHF	TGCAGCGTAAGACAGGGCGATCAGCCCCAGCATTTT
-	TRBV5-4	TRBJ2-5	TRBD2	CASSSLPGLARETQYF	TGTGCCAGCAGCTCACTGCCGGGACTAGCTCGGGAGACCCAGTACTTC
-	TRBV30	TRBJ1-5	-	CAWSVQKQNQPQHF	TGTGCCTGGAGCGTACAGAAACAGAATCAGCCCCAGCATTTT
-	TRBV2	TRBJ1-1	TRBD1	CASSGTGRLRYTEAFF	TGTGCCAGCAGTGGGACAGGAAGATTGAGATACACTGAAGCTTTCTTT
-	TRBV6-5	TRBJ2-7	-	CASSYLGSPYEQYF	TGTGCCAGCAGTTACCTGGGCTCACCCTACGAGCAGTACTTC
-	TRBV6-5	TRBJ2-3	-	CASSYSGSGDTQYF	TGTGCCAGCAGTTACTCAGGCTCGGGAGATACGCAGTATTTT
-	TRBV27	TRBJ1-1	TRBD1	CASSYGTGLAEAFF	TGTGCCAGCAGTTATGGGACAGGGTTGGCTGAAGCTTTCTTT
-	TRBV29-1	TRBJ2-5	-	CSVAPVVRETQYF	TGCAGCGTTGCTCCGGTGGTCCGAGAGACCCAGTACTTC
-	TRBV10-1	TRBJ1-1	TRBD1	CASSEGQGYTEAFF	TGCGCCAGCAGTGAGGGACAGGGGTACACTGAAGCTTTCTTT
-	TRBV5-1	TRBJ2-1	TRBD2	CASFSLGTSGRANEQFF	TGCGCCAGCTTCTCCCTTGGGACTAGCGGGAGGGCCAATGAGCAGTTCTTC
-	TRBV30	TRBJ1-5	-	CAWRRDNQPQHF	TGTGCCTGGAGGAGGGACAATCAGCCCCAGCATTTT
medium-sized	TRBV15	TRBJ1-5	-	CATSREVFRQPQHF	TGTGCCACCAGCAGAGAGGTGTTCCGGCAGCCCCAGCATTTT
-	TRBV4-1	TRBJ2-7	TRBD1	CASSQEGSGGRYEQYF	TGCGCCAGCAGCCAAGAGGGGTCAGGGGGCCGGTACGAGCAGTACTTC
-	TRBV29-1	TRBJ1-2	-	CSVVTAGIGGYGYTF	TGCAGCGTTGTGACAGCGGGGATCGGTGGCTATGGCTACACCTTC
few	TRBV9	TRBJ2-3	TRBD1	CASSPRTGRGADTQYF	TGTGCCAGCAGCCCCCGGACAGGCCGGGGCGCAGATACGCAGTATTTT
-	TRBV10-3	TRBJ2-3	TRBD2	CAISGGDSTDTQYF	TGTGCCATCAGCGGGGGGGACAGCACAGATACGCAGTATTTT
-	TRBV4-2	TRBJ2-3	-	CASSQEVDFSTDTQYF	TGTGCCAGCAGCCAAGAAGTGGACTTTAGCACAGATACGCAGTATTTT
few	TRBV7-7	TRBJ2-3	TRBD1	CASSPTGAGADTQYF	TGTGCTAGCAGCCCTACAGGGGCAGGTGCAGATACGCAGTATTTT
once	TRBV6-5	TRBJ1-1	-	CASSYSYRTKNTEAFF	TGTGCCAGCAGTTACTCTTACCGAACTAAGAACACTGAAGCTTTCTTT
few	TRBV27	TRBJ1-1	-	CASSRTQNTEAFF	TGTGCCAGCAGTCGTACACAGAACACTGAAGCTTTCTTT
-	TRBV7-9	TRBJ2-1	-	CASSLGMVQWDEQFF	TGTGCCAGCAGCTTGGGCATGGTACAGTGGGATGAGCAGTTCTTC
-	TRBV6-1	TRBJ2-1	-	CASSEWGQRYEQFF	TGTGCCAGCAGTGAGTGGGGACAACGGTATGAGCAGTTCTTC
-	TRBV28	TRBJ2-1	TRBD2	CASHQPGLGPEQFF	TGTGCCAGCCACCAACCGGGACTAGGGCCTGAGCAGTTCTTC
-	TRBV30	TRBJ2-1	TRBD2	CAWSSPGTSGRLSAYNEQFF	TGTGCCTGGAGTTCCCCCGGGACTAGCGGGCGCCTATCAGCCTACAATGAGCAGTTCTTC
-	TRBV4-3	TRBJ2-1	-	CASSQDSGYNEQFF	TGCGCCAGCAGCCAAGATTCGGGATACAATGAGCAGTTCTTC
-	TRBV7-6	TRBJ2-1	TRBD2	CASSLSGSSYNEQFF	TGTGCCAGCAGCTTAAGCGGGAGCTCCTACAATGAGCAGTTCTTC
-	TRBV30	TRBJ1-1	TRBD1	CAWSSGTANTEAFF	TGTGCCTGGAGCTCCGGGACAGCTAACACTGAAGCTTTCTTT
-	TRBV29-1	TRBJ1-1	TRBD1	CSVEGRQGVNAFF	TGCAGCGTTGAAGGGAGACAGGGGGTGAACGCTTTCTTT
-	TRBV27	TRBJ1-2	-	CASSQGVNGYTF	TGTGCCAGCAGTCAAGGGGTTAACGGCTACACCTTC
-	TRBV29-1	TRBJ1-2	-	CSVGRGKDYGYTF	TGCAGCGTCGGGAGGGGAAAAGACTATGGCTACACCTTC
-	TRBV23-1	TRBJ1-2	-	CASSQSPGGFYGYTF	TGCGCCAGCAGTCAATCCCCCGGCGGCTTCTATGGCTACACCTTC
-	TRBV6-1	TRBJ1-2	-	CASTGRFYGYTF	TGTGCCAGCACAGGGCGATTCTATGGCTACACCTTC
-	TRBV11-2	TRBJ1-6	TRBD1	CASSLSGGDSPLHF	TGTGCCAGCAGCTTATCAGGGGGCGATTCACCCCTCCACTTT
once	TRBV4-3	TRBJ2-7	-	CASSQDRGVDYEQYF	TGCGCCAGCAGCCAAGATCGCGGGGTCGACTACGAGCAGTACTTC
-	TRBV5-6	TRBJ1-2	-	CASTSAVRPELYGYTF	TGTGCCAGCACCTCCGCAGTACGGCCGGAGCTCTATGGCTACACCTTC
-	TRBV2	TRBJ2-2	-	CASDQVAEANTGELFF	TGTGCCAGCGACCAAGTAGCGGAGGCGAACACCGGGGAGCTGTTTTTT
few	TRBV7-6	TRBJ2-7	-	CASSLTQDYEQYF	TGTGCCAGCAGCCTAACCCAAGACTACGAGCAGTACTTC
-	TRBV4-1	TRBJ1-4	TRBD1	CASSLQGLNRSEKLFF	TGCGCCAGCAGCCTACAGGGGCTCAATAGGTCGGAAAAACTGTTTTTT
-	TRBV7-2	TRBJ2-7	TRBD2	CASSLAGLTYEQYF	TGTGCCAGCAGCTTAGCGGGACTAACCTACGAGCAGTACTTC
-	TRBV6-5	TRBJ2-1	TRBD2	CASSQGTSVNEQFF	TGTGCCAGCAGCCAAGGGACTAGCGTCAATGAGCAGTTCTTC
few	TRBV4-3	TRBJ2-5	-	CASSLTRDQIYQETQYF	TGCGCCAGCAGCCTAACCCGGGATCAAATATACCAAGAGACCCAGTACTTC
-	TRBV27	TRBJ2-3	TRBD2	CASILRGTTDTQYF	TGTGCCAGCATCTTGCGGGGGACTACAGATACGCAGTATTTT
once	TRBV5-1	TRBJ1-1	-	CASSGLNGNTEAFF	TGCGCCAGCAGCGGTCTAAACGGGAACACTGAAGCTTTCTTT
-	TRBV14	TRBJ2-3	-	CASSPTGGTTDTQYF	TGTGCCAGCAGCCCTACCGGGGGAACCACAGATACGCAGTATTTT
-	TRBV30	TRBJ1-2	TRBD1	CAWRQGMKSYYGYTF	TGTGCCTGGCGACAGGGAATGAAGTCTTACTATGGCTACACCTTC
-	TRBV28	TRBJ1-5	TRBD1	CASSLDRGGPQHF	TGTGCCAGCAGTCTCGACAGGGGAGGGCCCCAGCATTTT
-	TRBV7-9	TRBJ1-1	TRBD1	CASSFWTGHTAEAFF	TGTGCCAGCAGCTTCTGGACAGGGCATACGGCTGAAGCTTTCTTT
-	TRBV15	TRBJ2-1	-	CATSSSGGEQFF	TGTGCCACCAGCAGCTCGGGGGGCGAGCAGTTCTTC
-	TRBV7-9	TRBJ1-2	TRBD1	CASSLATGNGYTF	TGTGCCAGCAGCTTAGCGACAGGGAATGGCTACACCTTC
-	TRBV25-1	TRBJ2-7	-	CASSDSYSYEQYF	TGTGCCAGTTCAGACAGCTACTCCTACGAGCAGTACTTC
-	TRBV18	TRBJ1-2	-	CASSPLPGSSDGYTF	TGTGCCAGCTCACCACTTCCAGGCTCCTCAGATGGCTACACCTTC
once	TRBV7-8	TRBJ2-7	TRBD2	CASSQRSSGTYEQYF	TGTGCCAGCAGCCAGAGGAGTAGCGGGACTTACGAGCAGTACTTC
-	TRBV27	TRBJ2-3	-	CASSLGREIDTQYF	TGTGCCAGCAGTTTGGGCAGGGAAATAGATACGCAGTATTTT